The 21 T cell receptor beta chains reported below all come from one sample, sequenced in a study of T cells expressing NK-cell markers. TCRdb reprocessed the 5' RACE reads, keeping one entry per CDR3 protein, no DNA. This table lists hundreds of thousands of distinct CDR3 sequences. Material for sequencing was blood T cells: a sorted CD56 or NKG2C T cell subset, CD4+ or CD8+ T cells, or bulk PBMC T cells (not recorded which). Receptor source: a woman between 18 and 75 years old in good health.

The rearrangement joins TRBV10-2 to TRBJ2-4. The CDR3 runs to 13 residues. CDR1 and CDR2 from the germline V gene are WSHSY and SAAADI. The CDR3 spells CASSESIGNIQYF.

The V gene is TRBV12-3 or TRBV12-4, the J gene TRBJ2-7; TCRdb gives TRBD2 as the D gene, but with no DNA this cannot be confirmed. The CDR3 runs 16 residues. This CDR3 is CASSTPPGTPSYEQYF.

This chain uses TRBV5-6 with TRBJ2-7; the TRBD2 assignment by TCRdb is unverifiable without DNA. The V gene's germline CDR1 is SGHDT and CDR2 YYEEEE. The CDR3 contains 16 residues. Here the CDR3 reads CASRDWGGTASYEQYF. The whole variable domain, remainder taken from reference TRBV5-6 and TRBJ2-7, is DAGVTQSPTHLIKTRGQQVTLRCSPKSGHDTVSWYQQALGQGPQFIFQYYEEEERQRGNFPDRFSGHQFPNYSSELNVNALLLGDSALYLCASRDWGGTASYEQYFGPGTRLTVT.

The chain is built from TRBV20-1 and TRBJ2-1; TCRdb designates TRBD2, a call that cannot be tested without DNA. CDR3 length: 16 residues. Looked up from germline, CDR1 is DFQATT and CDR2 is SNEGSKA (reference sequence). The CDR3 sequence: CSARDSGTSVYNEQFF.

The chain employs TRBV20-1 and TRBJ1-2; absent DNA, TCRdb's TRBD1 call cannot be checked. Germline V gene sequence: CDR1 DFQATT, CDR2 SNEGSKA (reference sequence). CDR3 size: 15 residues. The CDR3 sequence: CSAPRWGWRDMAVTF.

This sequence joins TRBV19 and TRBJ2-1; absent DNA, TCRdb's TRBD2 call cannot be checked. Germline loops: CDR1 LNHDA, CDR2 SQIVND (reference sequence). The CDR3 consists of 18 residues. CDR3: CASSTTRTRSGGDDEQFF.

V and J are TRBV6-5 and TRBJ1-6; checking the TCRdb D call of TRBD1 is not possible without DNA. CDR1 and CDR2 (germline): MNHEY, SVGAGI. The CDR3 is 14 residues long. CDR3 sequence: CASSYSSGPGVLHF.

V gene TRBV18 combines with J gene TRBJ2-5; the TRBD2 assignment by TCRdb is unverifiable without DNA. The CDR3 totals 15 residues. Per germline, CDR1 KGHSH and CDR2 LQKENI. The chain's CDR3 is CASSQIAGGEETQYF. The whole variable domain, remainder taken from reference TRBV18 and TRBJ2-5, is NAGVMQNPRHLVRRRGQEARLRCSPMKGHSHVYWYRQLPEEGLKFMVYLQKENIIDESGMPKERFSAEFPKEGPSILRIQQVVRGDSAAYFCASSQIAGGEETQYFGPGTRLLVL.

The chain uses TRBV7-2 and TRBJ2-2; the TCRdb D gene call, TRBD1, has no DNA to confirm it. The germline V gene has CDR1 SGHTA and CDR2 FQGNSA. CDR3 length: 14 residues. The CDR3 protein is CASSLTGAPGELFF. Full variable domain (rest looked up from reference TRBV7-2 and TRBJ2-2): GAGVSQSPSNKVTEKGKDVELRCDPISGHTALYWYRQSLGQGLEFLIYFQGNSAPDKSGLPSDRFSAERTGGSVSTLTIQRTQQEDSAVYLCASSLTGAPGELFFGEGSRLTVL.

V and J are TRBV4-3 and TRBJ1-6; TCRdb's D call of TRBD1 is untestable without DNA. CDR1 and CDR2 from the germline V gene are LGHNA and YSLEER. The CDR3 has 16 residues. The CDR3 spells CASSQDSPGANSPLHF.

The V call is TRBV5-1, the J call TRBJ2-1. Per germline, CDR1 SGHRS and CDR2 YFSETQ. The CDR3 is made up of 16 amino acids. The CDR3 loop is CASSLLQRTMDNEQFF.

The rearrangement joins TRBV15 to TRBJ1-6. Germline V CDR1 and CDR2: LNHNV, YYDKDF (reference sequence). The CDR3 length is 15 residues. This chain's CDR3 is CATSIRARRDSPLHF.

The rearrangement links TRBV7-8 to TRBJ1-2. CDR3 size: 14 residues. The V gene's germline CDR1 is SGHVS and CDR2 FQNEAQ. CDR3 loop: CASTNGVQLDGYTF. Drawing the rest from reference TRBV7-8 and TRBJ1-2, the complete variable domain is GAGVSQSPRYKVAKRGQDVALRCDPISGHVSLFWYQQALGQGPEFLTYFQNEAQLDKSGLPSDRFFAERPEGSVSTLKIQRTQQEDSAVYLCASTNGVQLDGYTFGSGTRLTVV.

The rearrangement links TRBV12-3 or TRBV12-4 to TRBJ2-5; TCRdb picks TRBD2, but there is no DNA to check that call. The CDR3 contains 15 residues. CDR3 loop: CASSSGLAGKETQYF.

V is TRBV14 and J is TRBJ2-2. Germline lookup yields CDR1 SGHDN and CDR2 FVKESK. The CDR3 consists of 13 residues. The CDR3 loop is CASSQFYPGELFF. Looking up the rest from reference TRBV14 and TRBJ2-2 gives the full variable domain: EAGVTQFPSHSVIEKGQTVTLRCDPISGHDNLYWYRRVMGKEIKFLLHFVKESKQDESGMPNNRFLAERTGGTYSTLKVQPAELEDSGVYFCASSQFYPGELFFGEGSRLTVL.

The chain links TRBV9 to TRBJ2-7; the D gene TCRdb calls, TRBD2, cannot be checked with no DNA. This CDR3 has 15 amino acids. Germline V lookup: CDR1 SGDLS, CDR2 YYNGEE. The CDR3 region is CASSPGSGPSYEQYF.

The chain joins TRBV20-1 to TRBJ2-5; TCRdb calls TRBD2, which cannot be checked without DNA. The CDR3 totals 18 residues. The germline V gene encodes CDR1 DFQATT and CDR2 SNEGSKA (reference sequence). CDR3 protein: CSARDKSLAGKYQETQYF.

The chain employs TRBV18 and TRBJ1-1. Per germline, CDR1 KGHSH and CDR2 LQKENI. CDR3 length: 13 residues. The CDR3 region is CASSPMKKDRAFF.

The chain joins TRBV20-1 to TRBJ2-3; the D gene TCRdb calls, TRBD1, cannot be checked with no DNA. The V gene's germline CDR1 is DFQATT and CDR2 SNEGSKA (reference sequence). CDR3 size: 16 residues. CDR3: CSASPPARLNTDTQYF.

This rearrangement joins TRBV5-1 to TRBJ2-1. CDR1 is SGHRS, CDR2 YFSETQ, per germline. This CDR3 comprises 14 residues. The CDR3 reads CASSLEAGDNEQFF.

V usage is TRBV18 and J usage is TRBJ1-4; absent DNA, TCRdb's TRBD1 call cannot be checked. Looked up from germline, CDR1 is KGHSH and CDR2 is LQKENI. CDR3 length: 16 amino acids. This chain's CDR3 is CASSPLTGTGIEKLFF.